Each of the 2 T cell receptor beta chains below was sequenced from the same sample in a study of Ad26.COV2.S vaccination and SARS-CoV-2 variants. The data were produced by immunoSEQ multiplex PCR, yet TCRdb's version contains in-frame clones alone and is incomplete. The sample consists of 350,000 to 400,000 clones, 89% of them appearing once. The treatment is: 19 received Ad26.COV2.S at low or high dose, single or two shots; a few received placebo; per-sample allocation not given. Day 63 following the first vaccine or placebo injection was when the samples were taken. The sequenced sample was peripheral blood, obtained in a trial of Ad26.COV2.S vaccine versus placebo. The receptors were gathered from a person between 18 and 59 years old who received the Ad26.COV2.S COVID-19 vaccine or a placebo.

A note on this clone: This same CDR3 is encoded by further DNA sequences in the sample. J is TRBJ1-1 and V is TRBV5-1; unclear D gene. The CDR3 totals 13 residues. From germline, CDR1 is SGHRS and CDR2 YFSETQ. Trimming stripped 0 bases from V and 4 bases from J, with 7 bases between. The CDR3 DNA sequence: TGCGCCAGCAGCTTGGCAGCGGGCACTGAAGCTTTCTTT. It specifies CASSLAAGTEAFF.

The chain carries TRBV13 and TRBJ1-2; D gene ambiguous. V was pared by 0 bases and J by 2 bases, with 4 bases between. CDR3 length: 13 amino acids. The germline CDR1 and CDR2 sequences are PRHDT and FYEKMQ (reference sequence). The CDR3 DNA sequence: TGTGCCAGCAGCTTAGGCAGCAACTATGGCTACACCTTC. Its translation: CASSLGSNYGYTF.